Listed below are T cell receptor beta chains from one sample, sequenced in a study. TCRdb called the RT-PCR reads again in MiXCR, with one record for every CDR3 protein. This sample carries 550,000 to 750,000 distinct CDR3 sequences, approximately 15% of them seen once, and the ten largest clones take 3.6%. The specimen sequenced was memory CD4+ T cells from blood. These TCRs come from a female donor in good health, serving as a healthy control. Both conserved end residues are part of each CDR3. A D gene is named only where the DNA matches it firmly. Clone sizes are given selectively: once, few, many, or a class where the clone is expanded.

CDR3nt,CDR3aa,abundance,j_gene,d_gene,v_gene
TGTGCCAGCAGTTACAGGGACGGTAGCAATCAGCCCCAGCATTTT,CASSYRDGSNQPQHF,NA,TRBJ1-5,NA,TRBV6-6
TGTGCCAGCTCACCCCCTGACTTTGGCTACACCTTC,CASSPPDFGYTF,few,TRBJ1-2,NA,TRBV18
TGTGCCAGCAGCGTAGAGGCCCAGGGCCACTACGAGCAGTACTTC,CASSVEAQGHYEQYF,many,TRBJ2-7,NA,TRBV9
TGCAGTGCTAGCCCTTCGGGGACGGCGAGCAATCAGCCCCAGCATTTT,CSASPSGTASNQPQHF,few,TRBJ1-5,NA,TRBV20-1
TGTGCCATCAGTGGTAATACGGGGCTAGCGGAAGAGACCCAGTACTTC,CAISGNTGLAEETQYF,NA,TRBJ2-5,TRBD2,TRBV10-3
TGTGCCAGCATTAGGGGGGGCACCGGGGAGCTGTTTTTT,CASIRGGTGELFF,NA,TRBJ2-2,NA,TRBV6-5
TGTGCCAGCAGCGGTCGCCCGGTGGTAGCGGGAGCAGGAGATACGCAGTATTTT,CASSGRPVVAGAGDTQYF,few,TRBJ2-3,TRBD2,TRBV7-2
TGTGCCAGCAGCCCTGGAGGGCCGGGCACCGGGGAGCTGTTTTTT,CASSPGGPGTGELFF,few,TRBJ2-2,NA,TRBV2
TGTGCCAGCAGCTTAGGTCTGGGTGCGAACACCGGGGAGCTGTTTTTT,CASSLGLGANTGELFF,many,TRBJ2-2,NA,TRBV11-2
TGCGCCAGCAGCCCCCAACCTCCCCAGCCCCAGCATTTT,CASSPQPPQPQHF,few,TRBJ1-5,NA,TRBV4-3
TGTGCCAGCAGCCCCTCGGGACGGACGAATTCACCCCTCCACTTT,CASSPSGRTNSPLHF,NA,TRBJ1-6,NA,TRBV11-2
TGTGCCAGCAGCGAGACAGGGGCAACTGAAGCTTTCTTT,CASSETGATEAFF,NA,TRBJ1-1,TRBD1,TRBV7-3
TGTGCCAGCAGTTTGGGGGGCGCGGTGGCAGGAAACACCATATATTTT,CASSLGGAVAGNTIYF,NA,TRBJ1-3,NA,TRBV6-1
TGTGCCAGCACCGTCGGACTAGCGGGAACAATAGCCAAAAACATTCAGTACTTC,CASTVGLAGTIAKNIQYF,few,TRBJ2-4,NA,TRBV21-1
TGTGCCAGCAGCTGGGACAGAAATCAGCCCCAGCATTTT,CASSWDRNQPQHF,many,TRBJ1-5,TRBD1,TRBV12-3/TRBV12-4
TGCAGCGTCATACCCGGGGGTCAGCCCCAGCATTTT,CSVIPGGQPQHF,NA,TRBJ1-5,NA,TRBV29-1
TGTGCCAGCAGCCAAGATGCACTTCCAGATTATCTGAGTTCAGATACGCAGTATTTT,CASSQDALPDYLSSDTQYF,NA,TRBJ2-3,NA,TRBV4-2
TGCAGTGCTAGAGAAACGGCAGGGGAGACCTACGAGCAGTACTTC,CSARETAGETYEQYF,NA,TRBJ2-7,NA,TRBV20-1
TGCAGTAGCGGGACTAGCGACCCCTACGAGCAGTACTTC,CSSGTSDPYEQYF,NA,TRBJ2-7,TRBD2,TRBV20-1
TGCGCCAGCAGCCCGGGCCCAGTTGGGGCTGAAGCTTTCTTT,CASSPGPVGAEAFF,NA,TRBJ1-1,NA,TRBV5-1